The 30 T cell receptor beta chains below come from one sample, sequenced in a study of neoadjuvant anti-PD-1 for oral cavity cancer. Sequencing used immunoSEQ multiplex PCR; TCRdb keeps in-frame clones, though not all of them. Among 65,000 to 70,000 clones listed, 80% to 90% were seen once. Time point described: after neoadjuvant nivolumab, at surgical resection. The sequencing used PBMCs, collected after nivolumab (anti-PD-1) treatment. Every receptor here comes from a person aged 35 to 85 with oral cavity squamous cell carcinoma.

The chain couples TRBV7-9 to TRBJ2-2, with 10 bases lining up with TRBD2. The CDR3 has 17 amino acids. V lost 5 bases to trimming and J lost 0 bases; unmatched junction nucleotides: 6. Germline CDR1 is SEHNR and CDR2 is FQNEAQ (reference sequence). CDR3: CASSRTSGPPNTGELFF. In DNA, the CDR3 is TGTGCCAGCAGCCGGACTAGCGGCCCTCCGAACACCGGGGAGCTGTTTTTT. The full variable domain, completed using reference TRBV7-9 and TRBJ2-2, is DTGVSQNPRHKITKRGQNVTFRCDPISEHNRLYWYRQTLGQGPEFLTYFQNEAQLEKSRLLSDRFSAERPKGSFSTLEIQRTEQGDSAMYLCASSRTSGPPNTGELFFGEGSRLTVL.

The J gene is TRBJ2-3, the V gene TRBV29-1; D possibly uses TRBD1 or TRBD2 (6 bases each). This CDR3 contains 13 residues. Trimming took off 7 bases at V and 4 bases at J, with 15 bases between the two ends. Germline CDR1 and CDR2: SQVTM and ANQGSEA. CDR3 in amino acids: CSAETGGADTQYF. The DNA of the CDR3 is TGCAGCGCAGAGACAGGAGGGGCAGATACGCAGTATTTT.

The chain carries TRBV5-4 and TRBJ1-2; D is possibly TRBD1 (5 bases). This CDR3 region has 14 residues. Germline V lookup: CDR1 SGHNT, CDR2 YYREEE (reference sequence). Trimming took 6 bases from V and 5 from J, leaving 17 bases between them. CDR3 coding DNA: TGTGCCAGCAACAAACCGGGACGGATATATGGCTACACCTTC. Translation gives CASNKPGRIYGYTF.

V usage is TRBV5-1 and J usage is TRBJ2-7, with 7 bases that match TRBD2. With 5 bases clipped from V and 3 bases from J, the junction kept 8 bases outside the gene matches. The CDR3 has 14 residues. The germline gives CDR1 SGHRS, CDR2 YFSETQ. The CDR3 sequence is CASRFGGEYYEQYF. The CDR3 DNA is TGCGCCAGCAGGTTTGGGGGGGAATACTACGAGCAGTACTTC.

CDR3 bases: TGTGCCACCCAGGGTGCCTGGGGAGCTTTCTTT. Amino acid sequence: CATQGAWGAFF. The V call is TRBV19, the J call TRBJ1-1, with D perhaps TRBD1 (5 bases). The CDR3 length is 11 residues. Per the germline V gene, CDR1 is LNHDA and CDR2 is SQIVND (reference sequence). V shed 10 bases and J shed 10 bases, with 16 bases lying between them.

The CDR3: CASSKGNSYEQYF. For the CDR3, the DNA is TGTGCCAGCAGTAAGGGGAACTCCTACGAGCAGTACTTC. This sequence joins TRBV13 and TRBJ2-7, with a weak D call TRBD1 (5 bases). CDR1 is PRHDT, CDR2 FYEKMQ, per germline (reference sequence). The CDR3 runs 13 residues. Trimming took 6 bases from V and 0 from J, leaving 9 bases between them. The complete variable domain, with remaining parts taken from reference TRBV13 and TRBJ2-7, reads AAGVIQSPRHLIKEKRETATLKCYPIPRHDTVYWYQQGPGQDPQFLISFYEKMQSDKGSIPDRFSAQQFSDYHSELNMSSLELGDSALYFCASSKGNSYEQYFGPGTRLTVT.

The V gene is TRBV19, the J gene TRBJ1-2; no clear D. Germline CDR1 is LNHDA and CDR2 is SQIVND (reference sequence). This CDR3 region has 12 residues. The V and J ends lost 5 bases and 8 bases respectively, with 12 bases between them. The CDR3 region has the DNA TGTGCCAGTAGTGCCATCATGGGAGGCTACACCTTC. Protein: CASSAIMGGYTF.

The rearrangement uses TRBV5-1 and TRBJ2-3; 7 positions agree with TRBD1. With V trimmed by 3 bases and J by 0 bases, 7 bases remained unmatched. The CDR3 extends over 16 amino acids. The germline V gene has CDR1 SGHRS and CDR2 YFSETQ. In DNA, the CDR3 is TGCGCCAGCAGCTCCCAGACAGGGAGCAGCACAGATACGCAGTATTTT. Amino acids: CASSSQTGSSTDTQYF.

This chain links TRBV5-1 with TRBJ2-5; maybe TRBD1 (5 bases). V was clipped by 0 bases and J by 2 bases, with 8 bases between them. Germline values: CDR1 SGHRS, CDR2 YFSETQ. There are 14 residues in the CDR3. The CDR3 DNA reads TGCGCCAGCAGCTTGGCCGACAGACAAGAGACCCAGTACTTC. Amino acid sequence: CASSLADRQETQYF.

This sequence joins TRBV7-8 and TRBJ1-2; D is perhaps TRBD1 (6 bases). The CDR3 has 16 residues. The germline V and J ends were trimmed by 5 bases and 0 bases, with 16 bases remaining between them. CDR1 SGHVS and CDR2 FQNEAQ come from the germline V gene. In DNA, the CDR3 is TGTGCCAGCAGCCTGGTTTCCGGGACAACTAACTATGGCTACACCTTC. Translated, it gives CASSLVSGTTNYGYTF.

This chain uses TRBV20-1 with TRBJ1-2; D might be TRBD1 (6 bases). CDR1 DFQATT and CDR2 SNEGSKA come from the germline V gene (reference sequence). The V gene lost 3 bases and the J gene lost 12 bases, with 14 bases spanning the gap. The CDR3 is 11 residues long. CDR3 sequence reads: CSASLVGANTF. CDR3 nucleotides: TGCAGTGCTAGCCTAGTGGGGGCGAACACCTTC.

A single count supports this clone. This rearrangement joins TRBV9 to TRBJ2-2; D not resolved. The ends were cut back, 1 base at V and 0 bases at J, with 10 bases in the middle. CDR3 length equals 16 residues. Germline values: CDR1 SGDLS, CDR2 YYNGEE. The CDR3 loop is CASSVSGSPNTGELFF. The CDR3, as DNA: TGTGCCAGCAGCGTATCGGGCAGTCCGAACACCGGGGAGCTGTTTTTT.

J is TRBJ1-1 and V is TRBV5-8, with D possibly matching TRBD1 (6 bases). This CDR3 has 14 amino acids. The ends were cut back, 3 bases at V and 4 bases at J, with 13 bases in the middle. CDR1 SGHTS and CDR2 YDEGEE come from the germline V gene. In nucleotides, the CDR3 is TGTGCCAGCAGCTCTGGGGGGCCGGGCACTGAAGCTTTCTTT. Its translation is CASSSGGPGTEAFF.

J is TRBJ2-2 and V is TRBV6-5; a weak D match, TRBD1 (6 bases). The CDR3 contains 14 residues. V was shortened by 5 bases and J by 5 bases, with 12 bases between the two germline ends. Germline assignment: CDR1 MNHEY and CDR2 SVGAGI. The CDR3 DNA follows: TGTGCCAGCAGTCTCTCAGGGGCGACCGGGGAGCTGTTTTTT. Translated, it gives CASSLSGATGELFF.

The J gene is TRBJ2-2, the V gene TRBV4-1, with TRBD2 as a possible D gene (6 bases). V lost 6 bases and J lost 4, with 12 bases in between. CDR3 size: 14 residues. The V gene's germline CDR1 is MGHRA and CDR2 YSYEKL. The DNA for the CDR3 is TGCGCCAGCAGTTGGGGACTCAGCACCGGGGAGCTGTTTTTT. Amino acids: CASSWGLSTGELFF.

The chain joins TRBV10-2 to TRBJ2-7; maybe TRBD1 (6 bases). CDR1 and CDR2 from the germline V gene are WSHSY and SAAADI. The V end lost 6 bases, the J end lost 3 bases, and 12 bases lay between the germline ends. The CDR3 has 13 residues. CDR3 bases: TGCGCCAGCAGGGCTGGACAGATCTACGAGCAGTACTTC. It encodes CASRAGQIYEQYF.

This clone was counted a single time. CDR3 coding DNA: TGTGCCAGCACCTTGGGTATAGAGCAGTTCTTC. It codes for CASTLGIEQFF. The rearrangement joins TRBV6-1 to TRBJ2-1; D not resolved. The CDR3 has 11 amino acids. CDR1 is MNHNS and CDR2 is SASEGT in the germline V gene. The germline V and J ends were trimmed by 7 bases and 10 bases, with 11 bases remaining between them.

In this sample, this clone turned up a few times. The chain has TRBV27 and TRBJ1-1, with 7 bases that match TRBD1. Germline lookup yields CDR1 MNHEY and CDR2 SMNVEV (reference sequence). Trimming at V came to 3 bases and at J to 0 bases, leaving 7 bases not matched to a gene. The CDR3 is 16 amino acids. CDR3 in DNA: TGTGCCAGCAGTTTGTTAGGGGGCAGGGTGAACACTGAAGCTTTCTTT. It specifies CASSLLGGRVNTEAFF.

The chain joins TRBV6-1 to TRBJ2-6; D gene ambiguous. The V end was cut by 0 bases, the J end by 1 base, with 7 bases between. Germline V gene lookup returns CDR1 MNHNS and CDR2 SASEGT. The length of the CDR3 is 16 residues. CDR3 DNA sequence: TGTGCCAGCAGTGAAGCGGCCAGGTCTGGGGCCAACGTCCTGACTTTC. Amino acid sequence: CASSEAARSGANVLTF.

V gene TRBV5-5 combines with J gene TRBJ2-7; TRBD1 agrees at 9 bases. Germline V lookup: CDR1 SGHKS, CDR2 YYEKEE (reference sequence). The CDR3 consists of 14 residues. Trimming took 3 bases from V and 6 from J; bases not matched to a gene: 7. The chain's CDR3 is CASSWGQGSGEQYF. CDR3 nucleotide sequence: TGTGCCAGCAGCTGGGGACAGGGCTCCGGCGAGCAGTACTTC.

This chain links TRBV18 with TRBJ2-7; 9 positions agree with TRBD2. The CDR3 length is 15 residues. In germline, CDR1 is KGHSH, CDR2 LQKENI. V was clipped by 3 bases and J by 0 bases; unmatched bases: 3. The CDR3 protein is CASSPGSGSSYEQYF. DNA for the CDR3: TGTGCCAGCTCACCTGGTAGCGGGAGCTCCTACGAGCAGTACTTC.

The CDR3 reads CASRTESNQPQHF. As DNA, the CDR3 is TGTGCCAGTAGGACGGAGAGCAATCAGCCCCAGCATTTT. J is TRBJ1-5 and V is TRBV2; D is uncertain. The germline gives CDR1 SNHLY, CDR2 FYNNEI. The CDR3 is 13 residues long. Between the trimmed V and J ends, which lost 9 bases and 1 base, there was a span of 10 bases. Full variable domain (remainder filled in from reference TRBV2 and TRBJ1-5): EPEVTQTPSHQVTQMGQEVILRCVPISNHLYFYWYRQILGQKVEFLVSFYNNEISEKSEIFDDQFSVERPDGSNFTLKIRSTKLEDSAMYFCASRTESNQPQHFGDGTRLSIL.

V usage is TRBV2 and J usage is TRBJ2-2; the match to TRBD1 covers 8 bases. Germline assignment: CDR1 SNHLY and CDR2 FYNNEI. The CDR3 totals 14 residues. The J segment lost 5 bases and the V segment lost 10 bases, leaving 9 bases of the junction unmatched. The CDR3 sequence: CANGGQVRTGELFF. Written as DNA, the CDR3 is TGTGCCAACGGGGGACAGGTCAGGACCGGGGAGCTGTTTTTT.

The chain carries TRBV6-4 and TRBJ2-1, with TRBD2 identical over 8 bases. V dropped 2 bases and J dropped 6; count of bases not matched to a gene: 12. Germline CDR1 MRHNA, CDR2 SNTAGT. The CDR3 is made up of 17 amino acids. CDR3 amino acids: CASSDAPGTRDFNEQFF. The CDR3 region has the DNA TGTGCCAGCAGTGACGCTCCCGGGACTAGAGATTTCAATGAGCAGTTCTTC.

The gene calls are TRBV5-1 and TRBJ2-2; unclear D gene. This CDR3 is built from 14 residues. Trimming stripped 5 bases from V and 0 bases from J, with 8 bases between. Germline lookup yields CDR1 SGHRS and CDR2 YFSETQ. The CDR3 DNA is TGCGCCAGCAGAGGCGTGACGAACACCGGGGAGCTGTTTTTT. It yields the protein CASRGVTNTGELFF.

This sequence joins TRBV11-1 and TRBJ1-1; D ambiguous. CDR3 length: 14 residues. The germline V and J ends were trimmed by 5 bases and 0 bases, with 10 bases remaining between them. The germline V gene encodes CDR1 SGHAT and CDR2 FQDESV (reference sequence). CDR3 region: CASSLSKVNTEAFF. CDR3 sequence (DNA): TGTGCCAGCAGCCTTTCGAAGGTGAACACTGAAGCTTTCTTT.

The V call is TRBV29-1, the J call TRBJ2-1, with D uncertain. Germline V gives CDR1 SQVTM, CDR2 ANQGSEA. This CDR3 contains 14 residues. V was pared by 4 bases and J by 0 bases, with 10 bases between. CDR3 in amino acids: CSVVRDSSYNEQFF. The CDR3 coding sequence is TGCAGCGTTGTGCGAGATAGCTCCTACAATGAGCAGTTCTTC.

V gene TRBV27 combines with J gene TRBJ2-1; D unresolved. This CDR3 has 16 amino acids. CDR1 is MNHEY, CDR2 SMNVEV, per germline (reference sequence). Trimming pared 3 bases from V and 0 bases from J, leaving 12 bases between. The DNA of the CDR3 is TGTGCCAGCAGTTTTAGTGGATACCTCTCCTACAATGAGCAGTTCTTC. Protein product: CASSFSGYLSYNEQFF.

For the CDR3, the DNA is TGTGCCAGCAGCTCGCCCAGGGACTATGGCTACACCTTC. This codes for CASSSPRDYGYTF. V is TRBV5-6 and J is TRBJ1-2; a weak D match, TRBD1 (5 bases). The length of the CDR3 is 13 residues. Germline assignment: CDR1 SGHDT and CDR2 YYEEEE. V lost 3 bases and J lost 3, with 9 bases in between.

The chain has TRBV2 and TRBJ1-2, with TRBD1 identical over 8 bases. The CDR3 has 13 amino acids. The V and J ends lost 6 bases and 6 bases, in that order; junction bases with no gene match: 6. Germline V lookup: CDR1 SNHLY, CDR2 FYNNEI. The CDR3 nucleotides are TGTGCCAGCAGCTGGACAGGGAGGAATGGCTACACCTTC. Translation: CASSWTGRNGYTF.